Shown below are 6 T cell receptor beta chains from a single sample sequenced in a study of T cell changes during pregnancy in multiple sclerosis. Generated by immunoSEQ multiplex PCR, the TCRdb table keeps only in-frame clones and is missing some. The sample lists around 92,000 clones; approximately 94% were seen once. The input for sequencing was peripheral blood, taken after pregnancy. These receptors all stem from a female donor with multiple sclerosis, enrolled in a pregnancy study.

This chain connects TRBV4-2 to TRBJ2-2; tentatively, D is TRBD2 (6 bases). Germline V gives CDR1 LGHNA, CDR2 YNFKEQ. Trimming left V 7 bases short and J 5 bases short, with 11 bases between. This CDR3 spans 13 amino acids. The CDR3 DNA reads TGTGCCAGCACCTTTGGGGGGACCGGGGAGCTGTTTTTT. As protein: CASTFGGTGELFF.

Here the CDR3 reads CASERELTDTQYF. CDR3 DNA: TGTGCCAGCGAACGGGAATTGACAGATACGCAGTATTTT. The chain employs TRBV2 and TRBJ2-3, with D possibly TRBD2 on 5 matching bases. V lost 8 bases and J lost 3, with 12 bases in between. Germline V gene sequence: CDR1 SNHLY, CDR2 FYNNEI. The CDR3 has 13 residues.

The chain uses TRBV6-5 and TRBJ1-2; 8 positions match TRBD1. V was clipped by 4 bases and J by 8 bases; unmatched bases: 6. The germline CDR1 and CDR2 sequences are MNHEY and SVGAGI. The CDR3 is 13 residues long. The CDR3 DNA sequence: TGTGCCAGCAGTTTCGACAGGGGTTCGGGCTACACCTTC. This encodes CASSFDRGSGYTF.

The chain recombines TRBV28 with TRBJ2-5; possible D gene TRBD2, 6 bases. The CDR3 loop spans 16 amino acids. Germline CDR1 MDHEN, CDR2 SYDVKM. V gave up 6 bases and J gave up 2 bases, with 19 bases separating them. CDR3 residues: CASRTRDFWGQETQYF. The CDR3 DNA reads as TGTGCCAGCAGAACCAGGGACTTCTGGGGTCAAGAGACCCAGTACTTC.

The rearrangement uses TRBV28 and TRBJ2-7; 10 bases are shared with TRBD2. V shed 7 bases and J 3 bases; nucleotides not matched to a gene: 6. The CDR3 loop spans 14 amino acids. Germline CDR1 reads MDHEN; CDR2 reads SYDVKM. The CDR3 nucleotides read TGTGCCAGCATCCGGACTAGCGGAAACTACGAGCAGTACTTC. Encoded protein: CASIRTSGNYEQYF.

V and J are TRBV29-1 and TRBJ2-1, with D perhaps TRBD2 (6 bases). This CDR3 has 15 residues. From germline, CDR1 is SQVTM and CDR2 ANQGSEA. V gave up 4 bases and J gave up 9 bases, with 22 bases separating them. The CDR3 DNA sequence: TGCAGCGTTGGTGATCTTGGCGGGCGGGGAGTTGAGCAGTTCTTC. Amino acid sequence: CSVGDLGGRGVEQFF.